This paragraph reports one T cell receptor beta chain. Sequenced by immunoSEQ multiplex PCR; TCRdb stores in-frame clones only, minus some. The sample gives approximately 200,000 clones, about 86% of which show up once; around 7.5% is in the top ten. This sample stems from a study of blood T cell repertoires in COVID-19. CDR3 size: 11 residues. The germline V and J ends were trimmed by 0 bases and 7 bases, with 4 bases remaining between them. Per germline, CDR1 MNHNY and CDR2 SVGAGI (reference sequence). The rearrangement links TRBV6-6 to TRBJ2-7; D gene uncertain. The sequenced sample consisted of PBMCs or T cells enriched from blood (not recorded which). The receptor comes from a man in his forties or fifties who had recovered from COVID-19. The CDR3 DNA reads TGTGCCAGCAGTTACTCGCGGGAGCAGTACTTC. It is translated as CASSYSREQYF.